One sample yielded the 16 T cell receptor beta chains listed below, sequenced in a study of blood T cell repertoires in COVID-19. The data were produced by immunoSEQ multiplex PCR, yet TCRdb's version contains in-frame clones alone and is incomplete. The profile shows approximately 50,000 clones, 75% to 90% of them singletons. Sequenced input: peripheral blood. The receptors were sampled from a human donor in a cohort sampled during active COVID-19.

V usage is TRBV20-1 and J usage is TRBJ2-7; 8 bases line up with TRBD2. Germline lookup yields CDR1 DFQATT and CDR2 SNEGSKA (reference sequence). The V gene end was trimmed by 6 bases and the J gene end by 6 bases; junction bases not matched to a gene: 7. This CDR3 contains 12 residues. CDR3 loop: CSASTSGLEQYF. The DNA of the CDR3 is TGCAGTGCAAGTACTAGCGGACTCGAGCAGTACTTC.

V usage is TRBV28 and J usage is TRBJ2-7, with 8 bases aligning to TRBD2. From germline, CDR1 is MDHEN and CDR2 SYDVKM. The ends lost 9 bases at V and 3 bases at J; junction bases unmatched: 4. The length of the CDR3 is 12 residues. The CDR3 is CASKRENYEQYF. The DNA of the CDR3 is TGTGCCAGTAAGCGGGAGAACTACGAGCAGTACTTC.

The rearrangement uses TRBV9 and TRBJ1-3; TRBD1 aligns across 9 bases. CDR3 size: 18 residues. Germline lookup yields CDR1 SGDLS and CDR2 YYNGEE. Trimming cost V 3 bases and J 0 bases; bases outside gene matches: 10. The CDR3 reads CASSGGGQGSSSGNTIYF. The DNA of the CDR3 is TGTGCCAGCAGCGGGGGAGGACAGGGGTCATCCTCTGGAAACACCATATATTTT.

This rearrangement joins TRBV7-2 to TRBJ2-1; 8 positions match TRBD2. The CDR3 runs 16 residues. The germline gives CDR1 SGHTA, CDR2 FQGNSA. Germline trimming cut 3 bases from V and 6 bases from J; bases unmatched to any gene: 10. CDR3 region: CASSLGYGRGINEQFF. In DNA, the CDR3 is TGTGCCAGCAGCTTGGGGTACGGGAGGGGGATCAATGAGCAGTTCTTC.

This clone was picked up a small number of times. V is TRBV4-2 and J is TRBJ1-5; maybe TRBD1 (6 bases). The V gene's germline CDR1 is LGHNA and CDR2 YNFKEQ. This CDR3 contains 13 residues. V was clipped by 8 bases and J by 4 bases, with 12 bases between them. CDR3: CASSDTGNQPQHF. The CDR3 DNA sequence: TGTGCCAGCTCGGATACAGGGAATCAGCCCCAGCATTTT.

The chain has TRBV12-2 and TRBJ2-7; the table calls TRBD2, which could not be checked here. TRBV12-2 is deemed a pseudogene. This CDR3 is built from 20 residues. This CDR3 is CASRLGRRTSGRRSSYEQYF. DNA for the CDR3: TGTGCAAGTCGCCTCGGCAGACGGACTAGCGGGAGGAGAAGCTCCTACGAGCAGTACTTC.

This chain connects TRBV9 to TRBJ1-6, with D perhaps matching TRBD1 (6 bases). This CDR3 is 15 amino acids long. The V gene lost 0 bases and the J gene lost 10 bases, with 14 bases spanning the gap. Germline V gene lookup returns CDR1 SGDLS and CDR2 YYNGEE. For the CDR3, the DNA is TGTGCCAGCAGCGTAGGGGACATAAAGGGCTCACCCCTCCACTTT. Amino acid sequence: CASSVGDIKGSPLHF.

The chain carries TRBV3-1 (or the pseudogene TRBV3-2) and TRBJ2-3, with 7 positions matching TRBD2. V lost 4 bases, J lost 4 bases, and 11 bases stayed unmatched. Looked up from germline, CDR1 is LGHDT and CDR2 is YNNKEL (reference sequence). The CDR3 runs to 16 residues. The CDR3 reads CASSPQRGGWADTQYF. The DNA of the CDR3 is TGTGCCAGCAGCCCTCAACGGGGAGGGTGGGCAGATACGCAGTATTTT.

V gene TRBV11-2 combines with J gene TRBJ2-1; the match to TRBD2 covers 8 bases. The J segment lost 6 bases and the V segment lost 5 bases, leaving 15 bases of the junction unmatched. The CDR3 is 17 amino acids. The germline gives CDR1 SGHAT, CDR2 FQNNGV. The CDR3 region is CASSRHPEAGAPNEQFF. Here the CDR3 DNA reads TGTGCCAGCAGCCGCCATCCCGAAGCGGGAGCACCCAATGAGCAGTTCTTC.

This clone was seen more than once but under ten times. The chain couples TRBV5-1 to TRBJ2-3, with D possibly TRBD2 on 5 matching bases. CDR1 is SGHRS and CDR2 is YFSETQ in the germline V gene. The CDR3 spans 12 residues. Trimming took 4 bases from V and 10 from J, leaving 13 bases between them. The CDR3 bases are TGCGCCAGCAGCCCTGGGGTGGGAGCGCAGTATTTT. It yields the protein CASSPGVGAQYF.

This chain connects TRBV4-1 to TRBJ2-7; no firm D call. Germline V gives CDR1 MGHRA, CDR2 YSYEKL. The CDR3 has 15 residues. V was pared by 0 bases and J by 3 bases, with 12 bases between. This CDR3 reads CASSQDGQAIYEQYF. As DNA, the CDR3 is TGCGCCAGCAGCCAAGATGGGCAGGCTATCTACGAGCAGTACTTC.

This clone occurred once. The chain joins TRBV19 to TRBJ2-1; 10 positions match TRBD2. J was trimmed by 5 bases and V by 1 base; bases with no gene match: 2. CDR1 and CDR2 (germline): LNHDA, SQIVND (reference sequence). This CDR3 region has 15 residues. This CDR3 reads CASSIGGTSDNEQFF. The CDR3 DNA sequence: TGTGCCAGTAGTATAGGGGGGACTAGCGACAATGAGCAGTTCTTC.

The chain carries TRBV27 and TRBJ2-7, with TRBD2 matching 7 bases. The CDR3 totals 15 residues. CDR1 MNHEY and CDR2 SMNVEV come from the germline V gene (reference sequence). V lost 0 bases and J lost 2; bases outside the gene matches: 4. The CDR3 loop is CASSLSLGLAYEQYF. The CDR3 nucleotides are TGTGCCAGCAGTTTATCGTTAGGACTAGCCTACGAGCAGTACTTC.

The chain's CDR3 is CASSQAGTRTIYF. CDR3 DNA: TGTGCCAGCAGCCAAGCCGGGACACGGACAATATATTTT. V and J are TRBV3-1 (or the pseudogene TRBV3-2) and TRBJ1-3, with D maybe TRBD1 (6 bases). Between the trimmed V and J ends, which lost 1 base and 13 bases, there was a span of 14 bases. There are 13 residues in the CDR3. Germline V gene lookup returns CDR1 LGHDT and CDR2 YNNKEL (reference sequence).

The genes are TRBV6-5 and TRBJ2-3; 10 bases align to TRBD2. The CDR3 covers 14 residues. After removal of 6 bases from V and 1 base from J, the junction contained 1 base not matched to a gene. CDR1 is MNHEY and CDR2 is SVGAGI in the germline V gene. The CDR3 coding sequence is TGTGCCAGCAGAGGACTAGCGGGCACAGATACGCAGTATTTT. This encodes CASRGLAGTDTQYF.

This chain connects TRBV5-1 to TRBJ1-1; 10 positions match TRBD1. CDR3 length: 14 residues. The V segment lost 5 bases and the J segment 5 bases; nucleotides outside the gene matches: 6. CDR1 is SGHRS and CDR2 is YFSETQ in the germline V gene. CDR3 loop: CASRATGGSTEAFF. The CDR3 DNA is TGCGCCAGCAGGGCGACAGGGGGCTCAACTGAAGCTTTCTTT.